The sequence of this T cell receptor (beta chain) was determined in a study of cytomegalovirus exposure and HLA in healthy donors. This clone was counted once. V was pared by 5 bases and J by 0 bases, with 19 bases between. The CDR3 is made up of 18 amino acids. Germline V gene lookup returns CDR1 SGHVS and CDR2 FNYEAQ. 13 Jbeta primers and 60 Vbeta primers were used for the PCR. Sequencing was performed with immunoSEQ multiplex PCR; in TCRdb, only in-frame clones are kept and a portion is missing. The data show approximately 130,000 clones, 82% seen once. The chain joins TRBV7-6 to TRBJ1-4, with D possibly matching TRBD1 (5 bases). The TCR comes from a woman aged 45 to 65 in good health and CMV-seropositive. Sequenced input: PBMCs. The CDR3 loop is CASSLTYHAGATNEKLFF. The CDR3 coding sequence is TGTGCCAGCAGCCTAACCTATCACGCGGGGGCAACTAATGAAAAACTGTTTTTT.